This T cell receptor beta chain came from a study of blood T cell repertoires in COVID-19. Study background: The United States, Italy and Spain were the sources of the acute and convalescent COVID-19 samples. Sources were T cells, B-cell-depleted T cells, or PBMCs; the material itself was cDNA or gDNA.

Trimming removed 5 bases at V and 2 bases at J, with 13 bases between. Germline V gene lookup returns CDR1 SEHNR and CDR2 FQNEAQ (reference sequence). The CDR3 is 14 amino acids. In the original processing: Quantification of nucleated cells was approximated via reference gene primer amplification. Measured with immunoSEQ multiplex PCR; TCRdb has only the in-frame clones, and not every one. V, J and clone size are taken as reported in that table, and D and trimming were inferred from the DNA itself. The sample shows roughly 95,000 clones, 82% of them seen only once. This TCR was recovered from a man older than 75 with acute or convalescent COVID-19. The gene calls are TRBV7-9 and TRBJ2-7; possible D gene TRBD2, 6 bases. The sample was peripheral blood. CDR3 in DNA: TGTGCCAGCAGCCCTCGCGGAGGGGCCTACGAGCAGTACTTC. Translation gives CASSPRGGAYEQYF.